This T cell receptor (beta chain) was recorded in a study of control samples from healthy donors and cancer patients. Germline V gives CDR1 MNHEY, CDR2 SMNVEV (reference sequence). The V and J ends lost 6 bases and 6 bases, in that order; junction bases with no gene match: 2. This CDR3 is 14 amino acids long. Clones were read by immunoSEQ multiplex PCR, and TCRdb kept only the in-frame ones, dropping some. The repertoire holds around 120,000 clones, with approximately 87% as singletons. The sequenced sample was blood. This rearrangement joins TRBV27 to TRBJ1-6; 10 bases match TRBD1. The sequence derives from a man between 60 and 75 years old in good health. CDR3 sequence reads: CASRTGGGNSPLHF. The CDR3 region has the DNA TGTGCCAGCAGGACAGGGGGCGGTAATTCACCCCTCCACTTT.